The clone carrying this T cell receptor (beta chain) was observed many times. Antigen specificity is unknown. This specimen comes from a study of human T cells and chemical hapten exposure. For the study at large: Small discrepancies in pooled library volume mainly accounted for the varying TCR yields per sample. Findings and limits, study-wide: The number of TCRs above 1 in 1000 frequency did not change after DPC sensitization.

Whole blood, unfractionated, served as the material for total RNA extraction. V was shortened by 0 bases and J by 2 bases, with 8 bases between the two germline ends. Germline values: CDR1 SGHDN, CDR2 FVKESK. This CDR3 has 15 residues. Separate cDNA molecules received unique molecular identifiers, which the library attached to them. Methods used by the authors: Across samples, TCR counts had a median of about 92,000 and ranged from about 23,224 to 700,000. TCRdb recomputed calls from the reads with MiXCR, one row per CDR3 protein. These V and J calls originate from TCRdb's pipeline instead of the authors' own analysis. In the table there are 120,000 or so distinct CDR3 sequences, 8.5% to 9% of which are singletons.

The origin of this receptor is a human donor in good health. Some clones in this sample may be carry-over from other donors' samples. The gene calls are TRBV14 and TRBJ1-5, with D tentatively TRBD1 (6 bases). Sample: whole blood. The CDR3 region is CASSQEQGGNQPQHF. CDR3 nucleotide sequence: TGTGCCAGCAGCCAAGAACAGGGAGGCAATCAGCCCCAGCATTTT.